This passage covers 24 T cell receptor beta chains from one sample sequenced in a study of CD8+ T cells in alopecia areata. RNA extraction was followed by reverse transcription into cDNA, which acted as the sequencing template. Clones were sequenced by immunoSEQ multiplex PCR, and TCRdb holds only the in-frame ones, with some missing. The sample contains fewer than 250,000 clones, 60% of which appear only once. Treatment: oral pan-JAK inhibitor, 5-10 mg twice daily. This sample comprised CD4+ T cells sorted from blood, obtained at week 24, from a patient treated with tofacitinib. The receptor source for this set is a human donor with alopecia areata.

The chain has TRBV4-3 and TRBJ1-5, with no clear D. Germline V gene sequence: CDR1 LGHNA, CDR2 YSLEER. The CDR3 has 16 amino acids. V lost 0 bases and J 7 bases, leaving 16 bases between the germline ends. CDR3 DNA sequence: TGCGCCAGCAGCCAAGAAAGCGGACTAAGGGTCCAGCCCCAGCATTTT. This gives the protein CASSQESGLRVQPQHF.

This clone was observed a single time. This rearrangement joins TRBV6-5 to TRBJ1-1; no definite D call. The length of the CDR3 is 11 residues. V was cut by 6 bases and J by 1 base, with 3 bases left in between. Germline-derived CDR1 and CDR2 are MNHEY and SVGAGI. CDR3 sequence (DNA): TGTGCCAGCAGCTCGAACACTGAAGCTTTCTTT. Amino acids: CASSSNTEAFF.

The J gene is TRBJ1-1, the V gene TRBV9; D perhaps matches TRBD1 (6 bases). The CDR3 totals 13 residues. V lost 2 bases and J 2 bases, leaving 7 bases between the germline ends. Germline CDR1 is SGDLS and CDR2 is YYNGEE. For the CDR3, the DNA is TGTGCCAGCAGCGTGGACAGTAACACTGAAGCTTTCTTT. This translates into CASSVDSNTEAFF.

CDR3 sequence (DNA): TGTGCCATTACCGACAGGACATCCTACAATGAGCAGTTCTTC. It yields the protein CAITDRTSYNEQFF. This sequence joins TRBV28 and TRBJ2-1; the D gene is possibly TRBD1 (6 bases). V gave up 10 bases and J gave up 1 base, with 14 bases separating them. The CDR3 is 14 residues long. Germline V gene data show CDR1 as MDHEN and CDR2 as SYDVKM.

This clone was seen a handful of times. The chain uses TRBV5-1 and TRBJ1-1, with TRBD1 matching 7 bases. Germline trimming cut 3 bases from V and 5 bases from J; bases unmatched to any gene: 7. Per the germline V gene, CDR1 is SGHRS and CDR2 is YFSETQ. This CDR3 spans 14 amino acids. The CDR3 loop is CASSWDRGRTEAFF. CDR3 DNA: TGCGCCAGCAGCTGGGACAGAGGACGAACTGAAGCTTTCTTT.

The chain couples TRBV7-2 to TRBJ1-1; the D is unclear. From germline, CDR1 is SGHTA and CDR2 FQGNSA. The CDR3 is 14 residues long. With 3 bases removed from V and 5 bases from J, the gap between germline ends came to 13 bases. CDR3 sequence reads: CASSFAEFITEAFF. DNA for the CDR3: TGTGCCAGCAGCTTTGCAGAGTTCATTACTGAAGCTTTCTTT. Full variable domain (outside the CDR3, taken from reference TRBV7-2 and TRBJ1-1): GAGVSQSPSNKVTEKGKDVELRCDPISGHTALYWYRQSLGQGLEFLIYFQGNSAPDKSGLPSDRFSAERTGGSVSTLTIQRTQQEDSAVYLCASSFAEFITEAFFGQGTRLTVV.

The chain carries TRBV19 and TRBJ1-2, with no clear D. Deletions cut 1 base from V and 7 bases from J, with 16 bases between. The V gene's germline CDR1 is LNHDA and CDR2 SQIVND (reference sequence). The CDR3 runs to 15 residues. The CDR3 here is CASSIVGGRRFGYTF. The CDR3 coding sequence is TGTGCCAGTAGTATAGTAGGCGGACGGCGATTTGGCTACACCTTC.

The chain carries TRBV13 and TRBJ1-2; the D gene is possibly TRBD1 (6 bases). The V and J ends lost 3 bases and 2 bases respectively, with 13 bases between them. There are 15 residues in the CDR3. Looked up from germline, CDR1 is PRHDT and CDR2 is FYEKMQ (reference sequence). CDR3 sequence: CASSFKDRLNYGYTF. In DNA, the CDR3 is TGTGCCAGCAGCTTTAAGGACAGATTAAACTATGGCTACACCTTC.

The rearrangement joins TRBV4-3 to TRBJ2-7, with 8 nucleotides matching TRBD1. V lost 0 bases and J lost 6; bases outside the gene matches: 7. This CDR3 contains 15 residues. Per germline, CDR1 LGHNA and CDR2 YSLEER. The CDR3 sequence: CASSQDQARGLEQYF. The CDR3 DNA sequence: TGCGCCAGCAGCCAAGATCAGGCCAGGGGGCTCGAGCAGTACTTC.

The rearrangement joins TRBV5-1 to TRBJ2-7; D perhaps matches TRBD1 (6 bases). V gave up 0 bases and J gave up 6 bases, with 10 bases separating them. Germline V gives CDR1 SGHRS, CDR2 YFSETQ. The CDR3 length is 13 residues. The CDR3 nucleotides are TGCGCCAGCAGCTTGGTCCCAGGGGTCGAGCAGTACTTC. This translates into CASSLVPGVEQYF.

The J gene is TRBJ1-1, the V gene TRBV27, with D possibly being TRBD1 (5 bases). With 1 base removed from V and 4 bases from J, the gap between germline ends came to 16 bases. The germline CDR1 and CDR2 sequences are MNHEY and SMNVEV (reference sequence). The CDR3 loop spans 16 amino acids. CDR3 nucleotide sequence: TGTGCCAGCAGTTTATTAGGTCCCCGGGGCGGCACTGAAGCTTTCTTT. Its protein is CASSLLGPRGGTEAFF.

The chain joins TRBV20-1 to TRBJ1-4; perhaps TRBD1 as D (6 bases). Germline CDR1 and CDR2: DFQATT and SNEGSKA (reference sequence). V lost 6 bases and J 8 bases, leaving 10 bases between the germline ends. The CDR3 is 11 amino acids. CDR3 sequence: CSARGDEKLFF. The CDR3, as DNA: TGCAGTGCAAGGGGGGACGAAAAACTGTTTTTT.

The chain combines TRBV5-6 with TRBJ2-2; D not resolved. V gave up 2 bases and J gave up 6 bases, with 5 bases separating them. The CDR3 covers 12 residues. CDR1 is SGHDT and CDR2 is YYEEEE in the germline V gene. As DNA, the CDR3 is TGTGCCAGCAGCTTTCCCCCCGGGGAGCTGTTTTTT. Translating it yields CASSFPPGELFF.

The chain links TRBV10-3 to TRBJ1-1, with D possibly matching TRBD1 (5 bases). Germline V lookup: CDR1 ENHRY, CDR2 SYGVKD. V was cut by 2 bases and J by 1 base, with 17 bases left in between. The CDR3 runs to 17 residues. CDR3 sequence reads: CAISEPRGSRQNTEAFF. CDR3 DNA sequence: TGTGCCATCAGTGAGCCCCGGGGCAGCCGTCAGAACACTGAAGCTTTCTTT.

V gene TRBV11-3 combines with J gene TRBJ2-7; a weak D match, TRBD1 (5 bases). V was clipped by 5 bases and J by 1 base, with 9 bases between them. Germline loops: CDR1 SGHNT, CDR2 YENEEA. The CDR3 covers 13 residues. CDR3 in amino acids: CASSHGHSYEQYF. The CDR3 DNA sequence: TGTGCCAGCAGCCATGGACATTCCTACGAGCAGTACTTC.

The CDR3 sequence: CASSNRNSNQPQHF. The CDR3 DNA is TGTGCCAGTAGCAACAGGAATAGCAATCAGCCCCAGCATTTT. The rearrangement uses TRBV19 and TRBJ1-5; possible D gene TRBD1, 5 bases. V dropped 6 bases and J dropped 0 bases, with 9 bases sitting between them. The CDR3 contains 14 residues. CDR1 and CDR2 (germline): LNHDA, SQIVND (reference sequence).

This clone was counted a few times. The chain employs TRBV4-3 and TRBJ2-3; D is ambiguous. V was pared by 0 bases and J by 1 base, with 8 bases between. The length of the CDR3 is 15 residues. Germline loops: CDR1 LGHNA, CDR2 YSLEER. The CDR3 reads CASSQEHRGTDTQYF. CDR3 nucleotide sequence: TGCGCCAGCAGCCAAGAGCACAGAGGCACAGATACGCAGTATTTT.

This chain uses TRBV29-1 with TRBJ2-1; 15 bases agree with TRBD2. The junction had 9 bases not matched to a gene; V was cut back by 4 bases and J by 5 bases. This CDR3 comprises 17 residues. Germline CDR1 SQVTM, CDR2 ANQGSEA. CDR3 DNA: TGCAGCGTTGTATGGACTAGCGGGGGGGAAACGAACAATGAGCAGTTCTTC. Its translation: CSVVWTSGGETNNEQFF.

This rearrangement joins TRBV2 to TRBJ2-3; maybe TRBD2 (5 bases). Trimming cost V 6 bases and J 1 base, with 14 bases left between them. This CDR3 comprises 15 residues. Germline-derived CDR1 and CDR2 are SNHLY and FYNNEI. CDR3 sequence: CASSETRAGTDTQYF. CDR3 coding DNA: TGTGCCAGCAGCGAAACTAGGGCGGGCACAGATACGCAGTATTTT.

The CDR3 is CAWSRQEGTEAFF. The DNA for the CDR3 is TGTGCCTGGAGTCGGCAGGAGGGCACTGAAGCTTTCTTT. The chain recombines TRBV30 with TRBJ1-1; D is unclear. Trimming removed 2 bases from V and 4 bases from J, with 11 bases in between. Germline V lookup: CDR1 GTSNPN, CDR2 SVGIG (reference sequence). The CDR3 runs to 13 residues. Looking up the rest from reference TRBV30 and TRBJ1-1 gives the full variable domain: SQTIHQWPATLVQPVGSPLSLECTVEGTSNPNLYWYRQAAGRGLQLLFYSVGIGQISSEVPQNLSASRPQDRQFILSSKKLLLSDSGFYLCAWSRQEGTEAFFGQGTRLTVV.

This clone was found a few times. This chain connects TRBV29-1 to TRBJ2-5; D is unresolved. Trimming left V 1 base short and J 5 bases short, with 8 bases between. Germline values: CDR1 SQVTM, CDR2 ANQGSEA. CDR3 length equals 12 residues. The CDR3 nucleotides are TGCAGCGTTGAAGGCCTTGGGGAGACCCAGTACTTC. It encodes CSVEGLGETQYF.

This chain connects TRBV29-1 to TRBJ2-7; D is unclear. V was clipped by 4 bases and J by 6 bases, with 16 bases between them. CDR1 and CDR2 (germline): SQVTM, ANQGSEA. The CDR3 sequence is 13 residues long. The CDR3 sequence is CSVGNLVQSEQYF. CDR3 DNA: TGCAGCGTTGGGAATCTAGTGCAATCCGAGCAGTACTTC.

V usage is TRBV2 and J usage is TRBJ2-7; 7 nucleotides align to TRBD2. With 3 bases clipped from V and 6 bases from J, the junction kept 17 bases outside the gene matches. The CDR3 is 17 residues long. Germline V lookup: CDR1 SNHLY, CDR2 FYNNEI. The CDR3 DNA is TGTGCCAGCAGTGATATCGGGAGGAATAGTGTATCTGGCGAGCAGTACTTC. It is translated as CASSDIGRNSVSGEQYF.

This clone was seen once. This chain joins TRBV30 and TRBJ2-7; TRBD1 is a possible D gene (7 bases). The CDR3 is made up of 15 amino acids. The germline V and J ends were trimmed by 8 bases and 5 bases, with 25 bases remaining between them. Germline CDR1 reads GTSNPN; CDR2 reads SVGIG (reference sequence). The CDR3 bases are TGTGCCGGAATTCTTAGGGGACAGAGGACTAACGAGCAGTACTTC. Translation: CAGILRGQRTNEQYF.